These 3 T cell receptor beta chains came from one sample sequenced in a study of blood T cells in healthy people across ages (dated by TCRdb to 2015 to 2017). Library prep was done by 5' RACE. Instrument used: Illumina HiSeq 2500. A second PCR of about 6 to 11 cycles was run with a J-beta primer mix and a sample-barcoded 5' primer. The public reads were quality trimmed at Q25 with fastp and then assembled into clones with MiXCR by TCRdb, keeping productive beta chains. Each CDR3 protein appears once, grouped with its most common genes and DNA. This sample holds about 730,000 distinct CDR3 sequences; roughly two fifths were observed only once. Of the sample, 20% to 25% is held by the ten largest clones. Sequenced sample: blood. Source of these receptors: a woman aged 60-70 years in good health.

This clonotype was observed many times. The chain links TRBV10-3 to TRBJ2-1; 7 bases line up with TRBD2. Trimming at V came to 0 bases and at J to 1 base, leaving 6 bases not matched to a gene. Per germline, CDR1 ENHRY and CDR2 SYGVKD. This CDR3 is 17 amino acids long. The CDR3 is CAISESAREVSYNEQFF. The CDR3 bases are TGTGCCATCAGTGAGTCGGCCCGGGAGGTATCCTACAATGAGCAGTTCTTC.

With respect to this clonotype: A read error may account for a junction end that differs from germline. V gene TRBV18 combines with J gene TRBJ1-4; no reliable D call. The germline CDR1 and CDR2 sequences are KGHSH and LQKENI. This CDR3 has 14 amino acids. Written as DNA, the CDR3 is TGTGCCAGCTCACCGCCAACAACTAATGGAAAACTGTTTTTT. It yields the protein CASSPPTTNGKLFF.

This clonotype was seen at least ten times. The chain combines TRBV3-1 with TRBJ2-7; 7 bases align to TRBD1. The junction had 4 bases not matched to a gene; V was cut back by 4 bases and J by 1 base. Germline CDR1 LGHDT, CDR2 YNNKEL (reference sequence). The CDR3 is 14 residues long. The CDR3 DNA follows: TGTGCCAGCAGCCTCGTGGGACAGTCCTACGAGCAGTACTTC. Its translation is CASSLVGQSYEQYF.